Listed below are T cell receptor beta chains from one sample, sequenced in a study of CD8 T cells in ankylosing spondylitis. Each CDR3 protein gets one entry after TCRdb re-called the 5' RACE reads with MiXCR. Of fewer than 500,000 distinct CDR3 sequences listed, around 22% are singletons. The sequencing sample was made of blood, either unsorted or a sorted T cell fraction (not recorded which). The receptors derive from a male donor with ankylosing spondylitis. CDR3s include the opening cysteine and the closing phenylalanine or tryptophan. Each record gives: clone size, V gene, J gene, D gene, CDR3 protein, CDR3 DNA. D genes are given only for firm matches. Clone sizes are given selectively: once, few, many, or a class where the clone is expanded.

>few|TRBV29-1|TRBJ2-2|TRBD2
CSVGLAATGELFF
TGCAGCGTTGGGCTAGCGGCCACCGGGGAGCTGTTTTTT
>few|TRBV4-1|TRBJ2-5|TRBD2
CASSQEFRSGLAGETQYF
TGCGCCAGCAGCCAAGAATTCCGCTCGGGACTAGCGGGAGAGACCCAGTACTTC
>NA|TRBV12-3/TRBV12-4|TRBJ1-6|TRBD1
CASSPRGPNSPLHF
TGTGCCAGCAGCCCCAGGGGGCCAAATTCACCCCTCCACTTT
>NA|TRBV5-1|TRBJ1-5|NA
CASSLETDQPQHF
TGCGCCAGCAGCTTAGAGACCGATCAGCCCCAGCATTTT
>NA|TRBV11-2|TRBJ2-1|NA
CASSTIGSYNEQFF
TGTGCCAGCAGCACTATAGGCTCCTACAATGAGCAGTTCTTC
>few|TRBV27|TRBJ2-2|NA
CASSQDRLKNTGELFF
TGTGCCAGCAGTCAAGACAGACTAAAGAACACCGGGGAGCTGTTTTTT
>NA|TRBV5-6|TRBJ1-5|TRBD1
CASSSGTGGWNQPQHF
TGTGCCAGCAGCTCAGGGACAGGGGGTTGGAATCAGCCCCAGCATTTT
>few|TRBV7-3|TRBJ1-1|NA
CASSPMAALGEAFF
TGTGCCAGCAGCCCGATGGCAGCCTTAGGTGAAGCTTTCTTT
>few|TRBV24-1|TRBJ1-5|TRBD1
CATSDLDRVSNQPQHF
TGTGCCACCAGTGATTTAGACAGGGTTAGCAATCAGCCCCAGCATTTT
>NA|TRBV12-3/TRBV12-4|TRBJ1-5|TRBD1
CASTNRGYSNQPQHF
TGTGCCAGCACCAACAGGGGTTATAGCAATCAGCCCCAGCATTTT
>few|TRBV25-1|TRBJ2-1|TRBD1
CASRRQGGSYNEQFF
TGTGCCAGCAGACGACAGGGGGGCTCCTACAATGAGCAGTTCTTC
>NA|TRBV18|TRBJ1-2|TRBD1
CASSPDRGGYTF
TGTGCCAGCTCACCAGACAGGGGCGGCTACACCTTC
>few|TRBV15|TRBJ2-3|TRBD2
CATSREGFAERESDTQYF
TGTGCCACCAGCAGAGAGGGGTTCGCAGAGCGGGAGTCAGATACGCAGTATTTT
>NA|TRBV20-1|TRBJ2-5|NA
CSARDMRAQYF
TGCAGTGCTAGAGATATGAGGGCCCAGTACTTC
>many|TRBV12-3/TRBV12-4|TRBJ1-1|NA
CASSFGGGGGSEAFF
TGTGCCAGCAGTTTCGGGGGCGGCGGGGGGTCTGAAGCTTTCTTT
>NA|TRBV19|TRBJ2-7|NA
CASSFVAVGYEQYF
TGTGCCAGTTCATTTGTCGCCGTGGGCTACGAGCAGTACTTC
>NA|TRBV15|TRBJ1-6|NA
CATSREGTESPLHF
TGTGCCACCAGCAGAGAGGGGACGGAATCACCCCTCCACTTT
>NA|TRBV6-2/TRBV6-3|TRBJ2-1|TRBD1
CASSYSETGLDEQFF
TGTGCCAGCAGTTACTCGGAGACAGGGCTCGATGAGCAGTTCTTC
>NA|TRBV20-1|TRBJ2-3|TRBD2
CSASSRRTRSTDTQYF
TGCAGTGCTAGTAGCCGAAGGACTAGAAGCACAGATACGCAGTATTTT
>NA|TRBV6-1|TRBJ2-3|NA
CASSRLLLGTDTQYF
TGTGCCAGCAGTCGACTCCTGCTGGGGACAGATACGCAGTATTTT
>few|TRBV5-1|TRBJ2-1|NA
CASRIQSSYNEQFF
TGCGCCAGCAGGATCCAGAGCTCCTACAATGAGCAGTTCTTC
>NA|TRBV20-1|TRBJ2-7|TRBD1
CSAREGQGNSYEQYF
TGCAGTGCTAGAGAGGGACAGGGGAATTCCTACGAGCAGTACTTC
>NA|TRBV7-2|TRBJ1-5|NA
CASSSGWGDGNQPQHF
TGTGCCAGCAGCTCAGGGTGGGGGGACGGCAATCAGCCCCAGCATTTT
>NA|TRBV2|TRBJ2-5|TRBD1
CASSRENTGGETQYF
TGTGCCAGCAGTCGCGAAAACACAGGGGGAGAGACCCAGTACTTC
>NA|TRBV7-2|TRBJ2-7|TRBD1
CASSARTGGEQYF
TGTGCCAGCAGCGCCCGGACAGGGGGCGAGCAGTACTTC
>NA|TRBV12-3/TRBV12-4|TRBJ2-1|NA
CASSRTTGNEQFF
TGTGCCAGCAGCAGAACCACAGGGAATGAGCAGTTCTTC
>NA|TRBV10-3|TRBJ1-2|NA
CAISVGVGENWGYTF
TGTGCCATCAGCGTGGGGGTCGGAGAAAATTGGGGCTACACCTTC